These 21 T cell receptor beta chains came from one sample sequenced in a study of CD8 T cells in ankylosing spondylitis (dated by TCRdb to the late 2010s). The protocol used for the library was 5' RACE. The data were produced on an Illumina HiSeq 2500. In TCRdb, the public reads were trimmed at Q25 with fastp and aligned with MiXCR, with productive beta chains retained. Each record represents a unique CDR3 protein, reported with the most common genes and DNA among its rows. In all, the sample holds 150,000 or so distinct CDR3 sequences, and 9.8% of those were seen once. Clones ranked in the top ten supply about 15% of the sample. The sequenced sample consisted of blood, either unsorted or a sorted T cell fraction (not recorded which). The receptors derive from a female donor with ankylosing spondylitis or in good health (not recorded which).

This clonotype was counted between two and nine times. The chain carries TRBV6-1 and TRBJ1-3; D gene unclear. The V gene's germline CDR1 is MNHNS and CDR2 SASEGT. V was shortened by 7 bases and J by 4 bases, with 14 bases between the two germline ends. The CDR3 contains 14 residues. The CDR3 DNA sequence: TGTGCCAGCACCGCTATGGAGTCAGGAAACACCATATATTTT. Translation gives CASTAMESGNTIYF.

This clonotype was seen many times. This chain links TRBV29-1 with TRBJ1-6; the match to TRBD1 covers 9 bases. With V trimmed by 5 bases and J by 5 bases, 7 bases remained unmatched. There are 15 residues in the CDR3. The germline gives CDR1 SQVTM, CDR2 ANQGSEA. In DNA, the CDR3 is TGCAGCGTTCTTACCGGGACAGGGAATAATTCACCCCTCCACTTT. This codes for CSVLTGTGNNSPLHF.

This clonotype was seen a few times. The gene calls are TRBV12-3 or TRBV12-4 and TRBJ2-7; TRBD2 is a possible D gene (6 bases). This CDR3 has 12 amino acids. The V and J ends lost 6 bases and 2 bases respectively, with 8 bases between them. CDR3 sequence (DNA): TGTGCCAGCAGGGCGGGGACCTACGAGCAGTACTTC. Protein product: CASRAGTYEQYF.

A few counts support this clonotype. The chain employs TRBV14 and TRBJ1-2, with 10 bases lining up with TRBD1. This CDR3 region has 18 residues. Germline V gives CDR1 SGHDN, CDR2 FVKESK. Trimming removed 0 bases from V and 3 bases from J; junction bases left unmatched: 10. DNA for the CDR3: TGTGCCAGCAGCCAAGATTTGGACAGGGGGAGCCGCGACTATGGCTACACCTTC. As protein: CASSQDLDRGSRDYGYTF.

This clonotype was counted only a few times. For the CDR3, the DNA is TGTGCCAGCAGCCCGGGACAGACTAATCAGCCCCAGCATTTT. This encodes CASSPGQTNQPQHF. The chain employs TRBV9 and TRBJ1-5; 7 bases match TRBD1. CDR1 SGDLS and CDR2 YYNGEE come from the germline V gene. Germline trimming cut 4 bases from V and 4 bases from J; bases unmatched to any gene: 5. The length of the CDR3 is 14 residues.

This clonotype was found a few times. This chain uses TRBV5-1 with TRBJ2-1; perhaps TRBD2 as D (6 bases). Germline CDR1 SGHRS, CDR2 YFSETQ. The CDR3 runs to 11 residues. Between the trimmed V and J ends, which lost 1 base and 14 bases, there was a span of 10 bases. The CDR3 sequence: CASSLSGRKFF. The CDR3, as DNA: TGCGCCAGCAGCTTGTCCGGGAGAAAGTTCTTC.

This chain links TRBV7-9 with TRBJ2-1, with 9 bases matching TRBD2. V dropped 5 bases and J dropped 8; count of bases not matched to a gene: 10. This CDR3 contains 15 residues. Germline CDR1 SEHNR, CDR2 FQNEAQ (reference sequence). CDR3 nucleotides: TGTGCCAGCAGCCGAGTAGCGGGAGTTATCGATGAGCAGTTCTTC. Translated, it gives CASSRVAGVIDEQFF. Full variable domain (remainder filled in from reference TRBV7-9 and TRBJ2-1): DTGVSQNPRHKITKRGQNVTFRCDPISEHNRLYWYRQTLGQGPEFLTYFQNEAQLEKSRLLSDRFSAERPKGSFSTLEIQRTEQGDSAMYLCASSRVAGVIDEQFFGPGTRLTVL.

The chain is built from TRBV24-1 and TRBJ2-2; no reliable D call. V lost 0 bases to trimming and J lost 1 base, with 5 bases between them. CDR1 is KGHDR, CDR2 SFDVKD, per germline. The CDR3 is 15 residues long. Written as DNA, the CDR3 is TGTGCCACCAGTGATTTGTGGCAGAACACCGGGGAGCTGTTTTTT. It specifies CATSDLWQNTGELFF.

The V gene is TRBV29-1, the J gene TRBJ2-7, with a possible D match to TRBD1 (7 bases). Germline V lookup: CDR1 SQVTM, CDR2 ANQGSEA. This CDR3 has 15 amino acids. The V and J ends lost 3 bases and 2 bases respectively, with 17 bases between them. The CDR3 reads CSVDGVEGAAYEQYF. CDR3 DNA: TGCAGCGTTGACGGGGTGGAGGGGGCGGCCTACGAGCAGTACTTC.

This clonotype was seen repeatedly, ten times or more. The chain couples TRBV11-2 to TRBJ1-2; D is undetermined. The CDR3 extends over 13 amino acids. The ends were cut back, 2 bases at V and 6 bases at J, with 10 bases in the middle. Germline assignment: CDR1 SGHAT and CDR2 FQNNGV. CDR3: CASSLTRADGYTF. CDR3 coding DNA: TGTGCCAGCAGCTTAACCCGAGCCGATGGCTACACCTTC.

This clonotype was recorded a few times. The chain combines TRBV5-5 with TRBJ2-7; D not certain. CDR1 is SGHKS and CDR2 is YYEKEE in the germline V gene (reference sequence). Trimming shortened V by 0 bases and J by 3 bases, and 10 bases separated the two germline ends. This CDR3 region has 14 residues. The chain's CDR3 is CASSLGPNVYEQYF. In DNA, the CDR3 is TGTGCCAGCAGCTTGGGTCCGAACGTCTACGAGCAGTACTTC.

This clonotype was seen a handful of times. J is TRBJ1-2 and V is TRBV7-9; D is undetermined. This CDR3 contains 17 residues. V dropped 3 bases and J dropped 4 bases, with 21 bases sitting between them. Germline V gene sequence: CDR1 SEHNR, CDR2 FQNEAQ (reference sequence). CDR3 protein: CASSLSGLPEGIYGYTF. The CDR3 nucleotides read TGTGCCAGCAGCTTGTCCGGACTGCCCGAAGGCATCTATGGCTACACCTTC.

This clonotype was found many times. The gene calls are TRBV6-2 or TRBV6-3 and TRBJ1-5; D unclear. The V end was cut by 3 bases, the J end by 4 bases, with 7 bases between. Looked up from germline, CDR1 is MNHEY and CDR2 is SVGEGT. CDR3 length: 13 residues. The CDR3 DNA sequence: TGTGCCAGCAGTTATTGGCGAAATCAGCCCCAGCATTTT. This sequence encodes CASSYWRNQPQHF.

The rearrangement uses TRBV15 and TRBJ1-1; D possibly corresponds to TRBD1 (5 bases). The V end lost 2 bases, the J end lost 0 bases, and 10 bases lay between the germline ends. This CDR3 spans 15 amino acids. Looked up from germline, CDR1 is LNHNV and CDR2 is YYDKDF (reference sequence). The DNA of the CDR3 is TGTGCCACCAGCAGAACGACAGACATGAACACTGAAGCTTTCTTT. It translates to CATSRTTDMNTEAFF.

This clonotype occurred a few times. The rearrangement joins TRBV7-2 to TRBJ1-2, with D uncertain. V was trimmed by 1 base and J by 3 bases, leaving 15 bases between them. Germline V gene sequence: CDR1 SGHTA, CDR2 FQGNSA. This CDR3 comprises 16 residues. The DNA for the CDR3 is TGTGCCAGCAGCTTAGTAGGCCCGGGTGGGGACTATGGCTACACCTTC. It specifies CASSLVGPGGDYGYTF.

This clonotype was seen more than once but under ten times. J is TRBJ2-1 and V is TRBV13; no clear D. The CDR3 loop spans 13 amino acids. The ends were cut back, 5 bases at V and 7 bases at J, with 12 bases in the middle. Germline assignment: CDR1 PRHDT and CDR2 FYEKMQ (reference sequence). The CDR3 reads CASSLWSGNEQFF. The CDR3 nucleotides are TGTGCCAGCAGCCTCTGGAGTGGGAATGAGCAGTTCTTC.

The V and J genes are TRBV4-3 and TRBJ1-5; D not resolved. V lost 0 bases to trimming and J lost 4 bases, with 10 bases between them. The CDR3 is made up of 15 amino acids. Germline CDR1 reads LGHNA; CDR2 reads YSLEER. CDR3 protein: CASSQDARSNQPQHF. The CDR3 region has the DNA TGCGCCAGCAGCCAAGATGCCAGATCAAATCAGCCCCAGCATTTT.

This clonotype has at least ten counts. The gene calls are TRBV4-3 and TRBJ2-1; 7 nucleotides match TRBD2. J gave up 4 bases and V 0 bases, and 9 bases lay outside the gene matches. Germline V CDR1 and CDR2: LGHNA, YSLEER. CDR3 length: 17 residues. The CDR3 reads CASSQDRSSGLYNEQFF. The CDR3 DNA is TGCGCCAGCAGCCAAGATCGGTCTAGCGGCCTATACAATGAGCAGTTCTTC.

This clonotype has a count of ten or more. V usage is TRBV5-1 and J usage is TRBJ1-1; D ambiguous. V was pared by 0 bases and J by 4 bases, with 10 bases between. The CDR3 length is 14 residues. The germline CDR1 and CDR2 sequences are SGHRS and YFSETQ. This CDR3 is CASSLERLGTEAFF. CDR3 sequence (DNA): TGCGCCAGCAGCTTGGAACGGTTGGGCACTGAAGCTTTCTTT.

The chain has TRBV4-3 and TRBJ2-1, with TRBD2 identical over 9 bases. The ends lost 2 bases at V and 7 bases at J; junction bases unmatched: 6. The germline V gene encodes CDR1 LGHNA and CDR2 YSLEER. This CDR3 spans 15 amino acids. The CDR3 loop reads CASSQFSGSMNEQFF. For the CDR3, the DNA is TGCGCCAGCAGCCAATTTAGCGGGAGTATGAATGAGCAGTTCTTC.

This clonotype was observed many times. V usage is TRBV6-5 and J usage is TRBJ2-5; D may be TRBD2 (5 bases). The germline gives CDR1 MNHEY, CDR2 SVGAGI. Trimming took 4 bases from V and 2 from J, leaving 8 bases between them. The CDR3 runs 13 residues. The CDR3 loop is CASSSPGQETQYF. For the CDR3, the DNA is TGTGCCAGCAGTTCCCCGGGACAAGAGACCCAGTACTTC.